A single sample gave rise to the 13 T cell receptor beta chains below, sequenced in a study of T-cell reconstitution after alpha-beta-depleted transplantation in children. Findings and limits, study-wide: Fresh T-cell production supplied most of the T-cell counts and diversity seen one year after transplant.

These receptors' targets are unknown. Unique molecular identifiers were incorporated when the TCRbeta library was constructed. TCRdb fed the PCR reads into MiXCR, producing one record per CDR3 protein. The sample includes about 300,000 distinct CDR3 sequences, roughly 7.8% of them seen just once. The material sequenced was peripheral blood, taken 360 days after TCRalphabeta/CD19-depleted stem cell transplant. The receptors were sampled from a female patient aged 2 to 10 who had a stem cell transplant for Fanconi anemia, so the T cells may come from the graft donor.

This clonotype was seen ten or more times. This chain links TRBV29-1 with TRBJ2-5; 7 positions agree with TRBD2. The J segment lost 5 bases and the V segment lost 3 bases, leaving 3 bases of the junction unmatched. The CDR3 consists of 12 residues. Germline V gives CDR1 SQVTM, CDR2 ANQGSEA. The CDR3 loop is CSVEAGVETQYF. The CDR3 DNA sequence: TGCAGCGTTGAGGCGGGGGTGGAGACCCAGTACTTC. Full variable domain (rest looked up from reference TRBV29-1 and TRBJ2-5): SAVISQKPSRDICQRGTSLTIQCQVDSQVTMMFWYRQQPGQSLTLIATANQGSEATYESGFVIDKFPISRPNLTFSTLTVSNMSPEDSSIYLCSVEAGVETQYFGPGTRLLVL.

This clonotype was counted many times. The CDR3 loop is CASSELAGGTDTQYF. CDR3 nucleotides: TGCGCCAGCAGTGAGCTAGCGGGGGGCACAGATACGCAGTATTTT. The V and J genes are TRBV10-2 and TRBJ2-3, with TRBD2 matching 10 bases. Looked up from germline, CDR1 is WSHSY and CDR2 is SAAADI. The V and J ends lost 2 bases and 1 base, in that order; junction bases with no gene match: 0. This CDR3 is built from 15 residues.

Ten or more counts support this clonotype. This chain joins TRBV7-8 and TRBJ2-4, with 7 bases identical to TRBD2. V lost 1 base and J lost 2; bases outside the gene matches: 8. The germline gives CDR1 SGHVS, CDR2 FQNEAQ. CDR3 size: 17 residues. Here the CDR3 DNA reads TGTGCCAGCAGCTTAGGCCGCACAGCGGGGCCCAAAAACATTCAGTACTTC. Translation: CASSLGRTAGPKNIQYF.

This clonotype was observed at least ten times. CDR3: CATMIQREQYF. CDR3 coding DNA: TGTGCCACTATGATTCAACGGGAGCAGTACTTC. The chain carries TRBV6-5 and TRBJ2-7; no reliable D call. This CDR3 has 11 amino acids. Trimming removed 10 bases at V and 7 bases at J, with 14 bases between. Germline CDR1 MNHEY, CDR2 SVGAGI.

This clonotype was picked up many times. The chain uses TRBV4-1 and TRBJ1-1; D is undetermined. The V and J ends lost 3 bases and 4 bases respectively, with 15 bases between them. Germline loops: CDR1 MGHRA, CDR2 YSYEKL. The CDR3 loop spans 15 amino acids. The CDR3 DNA is TGCGCCAGCAGCCAGCTCGGCGGCGGGAGCACTGAAGCTTTCTTT. Protein product: CASSQLGGGSTEAFF.

The table lists this clonotype with a few counts. J is TRBJ1-2 and V is TRBV15; D uncertain. This CDR3 contains 12 residues. In germline, CDR1 is LNHNV, CDR2 YYDKDF (reference sequence). Trimming took 0 bases from V and 4 from J, leaving 3 bases between them. In DNA form, the CDR3 reads TGTGCCACCAGCAGAGAGGGCTATGGCTACACCTTC. This codes for CATSREGYGYTF.

This clonotype appeared many times. The V and J genes are TRBV6-5 and TRBJ2-2; no clear D gene. Trimming took 6 bases from V and 1 from J, leaving 15 bases between them. Germline V gene lookup returns CDR1 MNHEY and CDR2 SVGAGI. This CDR3 region has 16 residues. The CDR3 loop is CASSRTGPRNTGELFF. CDR3 in DNA: TGTGCCAGCAGCCGTACCGGACCTCGGAACACCGGGGAGCTGTTTTTT.

This clonotype was counted many times. This chain joins TRBV6-1 and TRBJ2-1, with TRBD2 matching over 9 bases. With V trimmed by 0 bases and J by 7 bases, 10 bases remained unmatched. The CDR3 has 17 amino acids. CDR1 MNHNS and CDR2 SASEGT come from the germline V gene. The CDR3 DNA follows: TGTGCCAGCAGTGAAGCGCTTCGAGCGGGAGGAAAAAATGAGCAGTTCTTC. It yields the protein CASSEALRAGGKNEQFF.

CDR3 in DNA: TGTGCCAGCAGTTCCCTATCGACAGGTGCTGGCACAGATACGCAGTATTTT. Translating it yields CASSSLSTGAGTDTQYF. V is TRBV6-5 and J is TRBJ2-3, with D tentatively TRBD1 (6 bases). CDR1 is MNHEY and CDR2 is SVGAGI in the germline V gene. Trimming pared 4 bases from V and 1 base from J, leaving 18 bases between. The CDR3 is made up of 17 amino acids.

The V and J genes are TRBV4-2 and TRBJ2-7; possible D gene TRBD2, 7 bases. Trimming cost V 0 bases and J 2 bases, with 14 bases left between them. The CDR3 extends over 16 amino acids. CDR1 and CDR2 from the germline V gene are LGHNA and YNFKEQ. CDR3 DNA: TGTGCCAGCAGCCAAGAAGTAGGGGGGGTCCCCTACGAGCAGTACTTC. This encodes CASSQEVGGVPYEQYF.

The chain carries TRBV7-8 and TRBJ2-7; either TRBD1 or TRBD2 may supply D (6 bases each). Germline assignment: CDR1 SGHVS and CDR2 FQNEAQ. The CDR3 has 15 amino acids. V lost 3 bases, J lost 5 bases, and 17 bases lay in between. The CDR3 spells CASSFHRGRDDEQYF. CDR3 nucleotides: TGTGCCAGCAGCTTCCATCGGGGGCGTGACGACGAGCAGTACTTC.

This clonotype was observed many times. The chain links TRBV5-1 to TRBJ2-3, with TRBD1 identical over 10 bases. There are 16 residues in the CDR3. CDR1 is SGHRS, CDR2 YFSETQ, per germline. The junction had 10 bases not matched to a gene; V was cut back by 5 bases and J by 4 bases. This chain's CDR3 is CASRYGGTGASDTQYF. The CDR3 coding sequence is TGCGCCAGCAGGTATGGCGGGACAGGGGCTTCAGATACGCAGTATTTT.

In its sample, this clonotype was seen many times. V is TRBV5-1 and J is TRBJ2-5; 7 bases agree with TRBD2. CDR3 length: 15 amino acids. The trim removed 0 bases at V and 2 bases at J, leaving 4 bases unmatched. Germline V gene lookup returns CDR1 SGHRS and CDR2 YFSETQ. CDR3 in DNA: TGCGCCAGCAGCTTGGAGGGACTAATACAAGAGACCCAGTACTTC. Protein product: CASSLEGLIQETQYF.